Described below is a single T cell receptor (beta chain) sequence and its context. This sample was taken from a study of blood T cell repertoires in COVID-19. Looking at the study overall: COVID-19 samples from acute and convalescent phases originated in the United States, Italy and Spain.

Assay used: immunoSEQ multiplex PCR; TCRdb lists only in-frame clones, some missing. The data show under 250,000 clones, under 90% seen once. All enrollees were about 18 to 89 years old and from 20 to 25 US areas. Between the trimmed V and J ends, which lost 4 bases and 6 bases, there was a span of 13 bases. Germline V CDR1 and CDR2: SGHAT, FQNNGV. The CDR3 has 14 amino acids. The genes are TRBV11-2 and TRBJ2-1; a possible D gene is TRBD2 (6 bases). The source is a woman aged 60 to 75 who had recovered from COVID-19. Source material: PBMCs or T cells enriched from blood (not recorded which). The CDR3 reads CASSYGGVSNEQFF. DNA of the CDR3: TGTGCCAGCAGCTACGGAGGGGTATCCAATGAGCAGTTCTTC.